This T cell receptor beta chain was identified in a study of control samples from healthy donors and cancer patients. The assay was immunoSEQ multiplex PCR, and TCRdb's table has in-frame clones only and misses some. The sample consists of roughly 70,000 clones, under 90% of them appearing once. Germline CDR1 is MGHRA and CDR2 is YSYEKL. With V trimmed by 1 base and J by 1 base, 8 bases remained unmatched. This CDR3 region has 17 residues. The clonotype comes from a man in his fifties in good health. Source material: blood. The J gene is TRBJ1-1, the V gene TRBV4-1; 8 positions agree with TRBD1. CDR3 in amino acids: CASSQGQGISKNTEAFF. DNA of the CDR3: TGCGCCAGCAGCCAAGGACAGGGGATAAGTAAGAACACTGAAGCTTTCTTT.